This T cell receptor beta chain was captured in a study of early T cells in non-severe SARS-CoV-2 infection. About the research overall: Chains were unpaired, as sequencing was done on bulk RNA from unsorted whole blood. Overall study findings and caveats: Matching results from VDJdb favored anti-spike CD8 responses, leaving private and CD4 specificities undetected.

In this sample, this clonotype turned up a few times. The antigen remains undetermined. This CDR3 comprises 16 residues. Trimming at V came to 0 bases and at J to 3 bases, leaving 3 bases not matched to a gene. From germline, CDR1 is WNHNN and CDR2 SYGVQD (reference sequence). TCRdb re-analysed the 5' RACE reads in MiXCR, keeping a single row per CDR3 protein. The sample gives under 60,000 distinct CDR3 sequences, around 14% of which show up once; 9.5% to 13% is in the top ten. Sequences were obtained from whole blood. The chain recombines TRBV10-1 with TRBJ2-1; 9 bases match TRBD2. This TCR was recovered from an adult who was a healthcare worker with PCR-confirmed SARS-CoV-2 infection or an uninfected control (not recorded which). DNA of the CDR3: TGCGCCAGCAGTGAGTCAGGTAGCGGGAGCTACAATGAGCAGTTCTTC. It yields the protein CASSESGSGSYNEQFF.